One and the same sample provided the 4 T cell receptor beta chains below, sequenced in a study of PD-L1 blockade in urothelial cancer. Time point given: peripheral blood 6 weeks after treatment start. The table came from immunoSEQ multiplex PCR; TCRdb's copy has only in-frame clones and leaves some out. The sample carries about 22,000 clones, about 93% recorded once. The sequencing used PBMCs, collected around atezolizumab (anti-PD-L1) treatment. The receptors shown here come from a woman in her fifties or sixties with urothelial cancer.

This sequence joins TRBV5-1 and TRBJ2-3, with TRBD1 matching 10 bases. From germline, CDR1 is SGHRS and CDR2 YFSETQ. Losses at the gene ends were 2 bases for V and 3 bases for J; bases not matched to a gene: 3. The CDR3 covers 15 residues. The chain's CDR3 is CASSFVGQGTDTQYF. CDR3 nucleotide sequence: TGCGCCAGCAGCTTTGTGGGACAGGGGACAGATACGCAGTATTTT.

V usage is TRBV29-1 and J usage is TRBJ1-2; D remains ambiguous. The CDR3 spans 13 residues. Germline CDR1 reads SQVTM; CDR2 reads ANQGSEA. Deletions cut 1 base from V and 1 base from J, with 7 bases between. CDR3 nucleotides: TGCAGCGTTGAAGGGACTGGTAACTATGGCTACACCTTC. It is translated as CSVEGTGNYGYTF.

The chain couples TRBV2 to TRBJ1-5, with D unclear. V was trimmed by 1 base and J by 5 bases, leaving 15 bases between them. In germline, CDR1 is SNHLY, CDR2 FYNNEI. CDR3 length: 16 amino acids. The CDR3 DNA follows: TGTGCCAGCAGTGAAGGGCCGTCGAGAGGTTATCAGCCCCAGCATTTT. Amino acids: CASSEGPSRGYQPQHF.

This chain links TRBV19 with TRBJ1-5; a possible D gene is TRBD1 (5 bases). From germline, CDR1 is LNHDA and CDR2 SQIVND (reference sequence). V was pared by 10 bases and J by 7 bases, with 8 bases between. There are 10 residues in the CDR3. CDR3 region: CAIGAQPQHF. The CDR3 DNA reads TGTGCCATAGGGGCCCAGCCCCAGCATTTT.